These 19 T cell receptor beta chains share one sample of origin, sequenced in a study of technical replicates of blood from several donors. Measured with immunoSEQ multiplex PCR; TCRdb has only the in-frame clones, and not every one. The repertoire has roughly 60,000 clones, around 92% of them found once; the top ten carry around 4.9%. The sample consisted of PBMCs. The receptor source for this set is a human donor in good health. Some clones in this sample may be carry-over from other donors' samples.

This chain uses TRBV4-1 with TRBJ2-7; 9 bases align to TRBD1. This CDR3 has 14 amino acids. V lost 4 bases and J lost 6; bases outside the gene matches: 7. In germline, CDR1 is MGHRA, CDR2 YSYEKL. CDR3 nucleotides: TGCGCCAGCAGCCCATGGGACAGGGCACCCGAGCAGTACTTC. Protein product: CASSPWDRAPEQYF.

This chain joins TRBV6-1 and TRBJ2-3, with a possible D match to TRBD2 (6 bases). Germline V gene lookup returns CDR1 MNHNS and CDR2 SASEGT. This CDR3 is built from 14 residues. V lost 6 bases and J 3 bases, leaving 13 bases between the germline ends. This chain's CDR3 is CASRAGWGTDTQYF. CDR3 nucleotide sequence: TGTGCCAGCAGGGCGGGATGGGGGACAGATACGCAGTATTTT.

This rearrangement joins TRBV7-2 to TRBJ2-7; D uncertain. V dropped 5 bases and J dropped 3 bases, with 11 bases sitting between them. The germline V gene has CDR1 SGHTA and CDR2 FQGNSA. There are 13 residues in the CDR3. The CDR3 DNA reads TGTGCCAGCAGCCAAATAAACAGCTACGAGCAGTACTTC. Its protein product is CASSQINSYEQYF.

This chain connects TRBV7-9 to TRBJ2-1; D is unclear. Germline V CDR1 and CDR2: SEHNR, FQNEAQ (reference sequence). CDR3 size: 13 residues. Trimming took 1 base from V and 6 from J, leaving 7 bases between them. The CDR3 nucleotides read TGTGCCAGCAGCTTAGTAATGTTCAATGAGCAGTTCTTC. This gives the protein CASSLVMFNEQFF.

The J gene is TRBJ1-2, the V gene TRBV2; D ambiguous. The CDR3 totals 13 residues. Trimming shortened V by 0 bases and J by 7 bases, and 9 bases separated the two germline ends. CDR1 and CDR2 (germline): SNHLY, FYNNEI. CDR3 residues: CASSEAADFGYTF. CDR3 DNA: TGTGCCAGCAGTGAAGCGGCGGACTTTGGCTACACCTTC.

V and J are TRBV5-1 and TRBJ2-2; 8 bases line up with TRBD1. V lost 0 bases, J lost 6 bases, and 7 bases stayed unmatched. CDR1 and CDR2 from the germline V gene are SGHRS and YFSETQ. This CDR3 has 16 residues. The DNA of the CDR3 is TGCGCCAGCAGCTTGGGAGCAGGGGGCGCCCCCGGGGAGCTGTTTTTT. Amino acid sequence: CASSLGAGGAPGELFF.

The genes are TRBV6-6 and TRBJ1-4; weak D call: TRBD1 (5 bases). The CDR3 sequence is 14 residues long. CDR1 and CDR2 from the germline V gene are MNHNY and SVGAGI (reference sequence). V was shortened by 3 bases and J by 8 bases, with 13 bases between the two germline ends. CDR3 sequence reads: CASSYETAGEKLFF. The DNA of the CDR3 is TGTGCCAGCAGTTATGAGACAGCTGGCGAAAAACTGTTTTTT.

The CDR3, as DNA: TGCGCCAGCAGCTTCGGGGCGGGGGAGACCCAGTACTTC. Translation gives CASSFGAGETQYF. The chain uses TRBV5-1 and TRBJ2-5; D possibly corresponds to TRBD2 (6 bases). In germline, CDR1 is SGHRS, CDR2 YFSETQ. The V and J ends lost 2 bases and 5 bases respectively, with 10 bases between them. The CDR3 is 13 amino acids.

The J gene is TRBJ1-1, the V gene TRBV4-3; D not resolved. The CDR3 sequence is 15 residues long. From germline, CDR1 is LGHNA and CDR2 YSLEER. The V end was cut by 0 bases, the J end by 3 bases, with 11 bases between. The chain's CDR3 is CASSQESDWDTEAFF. DNA for the CDR3: TGCGCCAGCAGCCAAGAGTCCGACTGGGACACTGAAGCTTTCTTT.

The chain is built from TRBV4-2 and TRBJ2-1; 8 nucleotides agree with TRBD2. Germline CDR1 and CDR2: LGHNA and YNFKEQ. V gave up 4 bases and J gave up 12 bases; unmatched junction bases: 8. The CDR3 contains 13 residues. DNA of the CDR3: TGTGCCAGCAGCCCGCATTCTCGGGGGGGGCAGTTCTTC. Its translation is CASSPHSRGGQFF.

V gene TRBV7-2 combines with J gene TRBJ1-1; no firm D call. V gave up 6 bases and J gave up 0 bases, with 8 bases separating them. The CDR3 loop spans 13 amino acids. Germline V CDR1 and CDR2: SGHTA, FQGNSA. CDR3 nucleotides: TGTGCCAGCAGACTAGTCATGAACACTGAAGCTTTCTTT. It translates to CASRLVMNTEAFF.

The chain is built from TRBV7-8 and TRBJ1-5, with TRBD1 identical over 8 bases. V was clipped by 5 bases and J by 11 bases; unmatched bases: 17. Germline CDR1 SGHVS, CDR2 FQNEAQ. The CDR3 has 16 residues. The CDR3 sequence: CASSPTGGSHLGAQHF. The CDR3, as DNA: TGTGCCAGCAGCCCTACAGGGGGTTCGCATCTAGGGGCCCAGCATTTT.

The chain combines TRBV6-5 with TRBJ2-3; TRBD1 is a possible D gene (6 bases). Germline CDR1 MNHEY, CDR2 SVGAGI. The CDR3 is 13 residues long. With 4 bases removed from V and 5 bases from J, the gap between germline ends came to 10 bases. In DNA, the CDR3 is TGTGCCAGCAGTTTCAGGGGCCGAGATACGCAGTATTTT. The encoded protein is CASSFRGRDTQYF.

The genes are TRBV19 and TRBJ2-7; possibly TRBD1 for D (6 bases). The germline V and J ends were trimmed by 3 bases and 2 bases, with 14 bases remaining between them. The CDR3 loop spans 15 amino acids. Looked up from germline, CDR1 is LNHDA and CDR2 is SQIVND (reference sequence). The CDR3 reads CASSISTGKTYEQYF. The CDR3 bases are TGTGCCAGTAGTATTTCGACAGGAAAGACCTACGAGCAGTACTTC.

This chain uses TRBV19 with TRBJ2-1; no reliable D call. The CDR3 is 14 residues long. From germline, CDR1 is LNHDA and CDR2 SQIVND (reference sequence). With 0 bases removed from V and 4 bases from J, the gap between germline ends came to 7 bases. The CDR3 region is CASSIESDYNEQFF. CDR3 coding DNA: TGTGCCAGTAGTATAGAAAGCGATTACAATGAGCAGTTCTTC.

This rearrangement joins TRBV27 to TRBJ2-7; 8 bases fit TRBD1. V lost 3 bases and J lost 3; bases outside the gene matches: 4. The germline V gene encodes CDR1 MNHEY and CDR2 SMNVEV (reference sequence). This CDR3 is 14 amino acids long. CDR3 nucleotide sequence: TGTGCCAGCAGTTTTCAGGACAGGGTCTACGAGCAGTACTTC. This translates into CASSFQDRVYEQYF.

This rearrangement joins TRBV7-8 to TRBJ1-2; TRBD1 matches at 11 bases. The CDR3 is 15 residues long. Trimming took 4 bases from V and 8 from J; bases not matched to a gene: 9. Per the germline V gene, CDR1 is SGHVS and CDR2 is FQNEAQ. The CDR3 DNA follows: TGTGCCAGCAGCTCTAACTGGGACAGGGGGGGCGGCTACACCTTC. This sequence encodes CASSSNWDRGGGYTF.

Sample share makes this clone medium-sized. This chain links TRBV5-1 with TRBJ2-1; TRBD2 aligns across 10 bases. The CDR3 is 14 amino acids. Losses at the gene ends were 2 bases for V and 6 bases for J; bases not matched to a gene: 2. From germline, CDR1 is SGHRS and CDR2 YFSETQ. CDR3 amino acids: CASSLAGGFNEQFF. The CDR3 DNA reads TGCGCCAGCAGCTTAGCGGGAGGGTTCAATGAGCAGTTCTTC.

As for this clone: The sample has other DNA sequences that encode this CDR3 too. The CDR3 region is CASSSAGGYEKLFF. The CDR3 DNA sequence: TGCGCCAGCAGCTCAGCCGGGGGTTATGAAAAACTGTTTTTT. The gene calls are TRBV5-1 and TRBJ1-4, with D perhaps matching TRBD1 (5 bases). The germline V and J ends were trimmed by 3 bases and 6 bases, with 12 bases remaining between them. Per germline, CDR1 SGHRS and CDR2 YFSETQ. The CDR3 sequence is 14 residues long. The variable domain in full, with the rest retrieved from reference TRBV5-1 and TRBJ1-4, is KAGVTQTPRYLIKTRGQQVTLSCSPISGHRSVSWYQQTPGQGLQFLFEYFSETQRNKGNFPGRFSGRQFSNSRSEMNVSTLELGDSALYLCASSSAGGYEKLFFGSGTQLSVL.